The 29 T cell receptor beta chains reported below all come from one sample, sequenced in a study of T-cell memory formation after mild COVID-19. TCRdb re-called the 5' RACE reads with MiXCR, one entry per CDR3 protein. The data show around 320,000 distinct CDR3 sequences, around 30% seen once. The source material was PBMCs or a T cell subset sorted from them (not recorded which). These TCRs come from an adult woman who had mild COVID-19 (a few samples of this study predate the infection). Cell type and time point are not known.

This sequence joins TRBV6-2 or TRBV6-3 and TRBJ1-2; TRBD1 might be the D (6 bases). This CDR3 comprises 15 residues. Germline assignment: CDR1 MNHEY and CDR2 SVGEGT. The V end lost 2 bases, the J end lost 5 bases, and 15 bases lay between the germline ends. DNA for the CDR3: TGTGCCAGCAGTTACCCCTGGACAGCTGAATATGGCTACACCTTC. This sequence encodes CASSYPWTAEYGYTF.

The rearrangement joins TRBV5-1 to TRBJ1-1, with D maybe TRBD1 (5 bases). Germline V gene data show CDR1 as SGHRS and CDR2 as YFSETQ. The CDR3 is 14 amino acids. With 0 bases removed from V and 6 bases from J, the gap between germline ends came to 12 bases. For the CDR3, the DNA is TGCGCCAGCAGCTTGGCTGGGCAGGGTTCTGAAGCTTTCTTT. The encoded protein is CASSLAGQGSEAFF.

This clonotype has only a few counts. The V gene is TRBV6-5, the J gene TRBJ2-2, with TRBD1 identical over 8 bases. CDR1 is MNHEY and CDR2 is SVGAGI in the germline V gene. This CDR3 is built from 14 residues. The junction had 7 bases not matched to a gene; V was cut back by 7 bases and J by 6 bases. As DNA, the CDR3 is TGTGCCAGCACCTTACAGGGGGGCGCCGGGGAGCTGTTTTTT. It yields the protein CASTLQGGAGELFF.

This clonotype was detected a few times. The rearrangement uses TRBV24-1 and TRBJ2-4; no clear D. Germline V CDR1 and CDR2: KGHDR, SFDVKD. Trimming took off 4 bases at V and 5 bases at J, with 8 bases between the two ends. This CDR3 comprises 13 residues. In nucleotides, the CDR3 is TGTGCCACCAGTGACCCCGAAGAAAACATTCAGTACTTC. It translates to CATSDPEENIQYF.

This clonotype was counted between two and nine times. This rearrangement joins TRBV30 to TRBJ1-5; D is undetermined. With 3 bases removed from V and 0 bases from J, the gap between germline ends came to 6 bases. Germline CDR1 reads GTSNPN; CDR2 reads SVGIG (reference sequence). This CDR3 contains 13 residues. The DNA of the CDR3 is TGTGCCTGGAGCGAGGGTAGCAATCAGCCCCAGCATTTT. Encoded protein: CAWSEGSNQPQHF.

The gene calls are TRBV9 and TRBJ2-3, with 9 bases lining up with TRBD2. The ends lost 0 bases at V and 2 bases at J; junction bases unmatched: 7. This CDR3 has 17 amino acids. Germline V gene lookup returns CDR1 SGDLS and CDR2 YYNGEE. CDR3 protein: CASSVAELAGHTDTQYF. For the CDR3, the DNA is TGTGCCAGCAGCGTAGCTGAGCTAGCGGGGCACACAGATACGCAGTATTTT.

This clonotype was seen ten or more times. V is TRBV19 and J is TRBJ2-6, with 8 bases matching TRBD1. CDR1 and CDR2 from the germline V gene are LNHDA and SQIVND (reference sequence). Trimming cost V 5 bases and J 5 bases; bases outside gene matches: 8. The CDR3 is 16 residues long. As DNA, the CDR3 is TGTGCCAGTAGTGACAGGGGACCCCTCTGGGCCAACGTCCTGACTTTC. The encoded protein is CASSDRGPLWANVLTF.

This clonotype was seen at least ten times. The DNA for the CDR3 is TGCGCCAGCAGCTCCGGGACAGGTTCCTACAATGAGCAGTTCTTC. As protein: CASSSGTGSYNEQFF. The rearrangement links TRBV5-1 to TRBJ2-1, with TRBD1 identical over 8 bases. The CDR3 is made up of 15 amino acids. Trimming took 3 bases from V and 1 from J; bases not matched to a gene: 3. Germline V lookup: CDR1 SGHRS, CDR2 YFSETQ.

The chain employs TRBV6-6 and TRBJ1-5; perhaps TRBD1 as D (6 bases). Germline assignment: CDR1 MNHNY and CDR2 SVGAGI (reference sequence). V lost 7 bases and J lost 6, with 19 bases in between. This CDR3 spans 15 amino acids. CDR3 amino acids: CASKKGTSGSQPQHF. In nucleotides, the CDR3 is TGTGCCAGCAAAAAGGGGACATCTGGGAGTCAGCCCCAGCATTTT.

J is TRBJ2-7 and V is TRBV7-8; tentative D call: TRBD2 (5 bases). The CDR3 sequence is 14 residues long. Germline V CDR1 and CDR2: SGHVS, FQNEAQ. The V and J ends lost 5 bases and 5 bases respectively, with 16 bases between them. In nucleotides, the CDR3 is TGTGCCAGCAGCCCGACTGGTACCGGGAACGAGCAGTACTTC. Its protein product is CASSPTGTGNEQYF.

The V and J genes are TRBV18 and TRBJ2-1; 10 positions agree with TRBD1. The CDR3 is 17 amino acids. V lost 3 bases and J lost 4; bases outside the gene matches: 9. The V gene's germline CDR1 is KGHSH and CDR2 LQKENI. This CDR3 is CASSPPGQGMIYNEQFF. The CDR3 DNA reads TGTGCCAGCTCACCTCCGGGACAGGGGATGATTTACAATGAGCAGTTCTTC.

V is TRBV7-2 and J is TRBJ1-5; TRBD1 matches 7 bases. The CDR3 consists of 16 residues. V shed 1 base, J shed 4 bases, and the junction held 7 bases outside the gene matches. Germline V gene data show CDR1 as SGHTA and CDR2 as FQGNSA. CDR3 loop: CASSLGQGVGNQPQHF. The CDR3 region has the DNA TGTGCCAGCAGCTTAGGTCAGGGGGTGGGAAATCAGCCCCAGCATTTT.

This clonotype was seen only a few times. The chain joins TRBV6-6 to TRBJ2-5, with D tentatively TRBD2 (5 bases). This CDR3 has 14 residues. Germline-derived CDR1 and CDR2 are MNHNY and SVGAGI (reference sequence). Trimming removed 6 bases from V and 1 base from J, with 12 bases in between. This CDR3 is CASSPRGAQETQYF. The CDR3 DNA reads as TGTGCCAGCAGCCCTCGGGGTGCCCAAGAGACCCAGTACTTC.

This clonotype was seen more than once but under ten times. The gene calls are TRBV7-2 and TRBJ2-1; 8 bases are shared with TRBD2. With 2 bases clipped from V and 2 bases from J, the junction kept 5 bases outside the gene matches. CDR3 size: 16 residues. Germline V CDR1 and CDR2: SGHTA, FQGNSA. The DNA for the CDR3 is TGTGCCAGCAGCTTATACGCACTAGCGGCCTACAATGAGCAGTTCTTC. Its translation is CASSLYALAAYNEQFF. Using reference TRBV7-2 and TRBJ2-1 for the parts outside the CDR3, the full variable domain is GAGVSQSPSNKVTEKGKDVELRCDPISGHTALYWYRQSLGQGLEFLIYFQGNSAPDKSGLPSDRFSAERTGGSVSTLTIQRTQQEDSAVYLCASSLYALAAYNEQFFGPGTRLTVL.

This clonotype was recorded a few times. This chain links TRBV30 with TRBJ2-3, with TRBD2 matching 9 bases. This CDR3 has 14 residues. Germline V gene data show CDR1 as GTSNPN and CDR2 as SVGIG (reference sequence). V dropped 2 bases and J dropped 11; count of bases not matched to a gene: 11. CDR3 region: CAWSSGGPPLGQYF. The DNA for the CDR3 is TGTGCCTGGAGTAGCGGGGGGCCTCCGTTAGGGCAGTATTTT.

This clonotype has a handful of counts. The rearrangement links TRBV5-5 to TRBJ2-1; 7 nucleotides agree with TRBD1. Germline V gene sequence: CDR1 SGHKS, CDR2 YYEKEE (reference sequence). The CDR3 is made up of 15 amino acids. The V gene end was trimmed by 4 bases and the J gene end by 3 bases; junction bases not matched to a gene: 7. The CDR3 coding sequence is TGTGCCAGCAGCACCCGGGACAGTCTCTACAATGAGCAGTTCTTC. It is translated as CASSTRDSLYNEQFF.

The chain carries TRBV29-1 and TRBJ2-6, with a weak D call TRBD2 (6 bases). Deletions cut 4 bases from V and 0 bases from J, with 10 bases between. The germline V gene encodes CDR1 SQVTM and CDR2 ANQGSEA. The CDR3 covers 15 residues. CDR3 bases: TGCAGCGTTGTAGTGGGACTCTCTGGGGCCAACGTCCTGACTTTC. Translated, it gives CSVVVGLSGANVLTF.

The table lists this clonotype with a few counts. The chain joins TRBV29-1 to TRBJ2-7; 9 bases map to TRBD2. V dropped 0 bases and J dropped 3; count of bases not matched to a gene: 0. Germline V gene lookup returns CDR1 SQVTM and CDR2 ANQGSEA. This CDR3 region has 13 residues. This CDR3 reads CSVEEREGYEQYF. The CDR3 DNA reads TGCAGCGTTGAAGAGCGGGAGGGCTACGAGCAGTACTTC.

This clonotype was counted only a few times. This chain links TRBV29-1 with TRBJ1-5; no firm D call. This CDR3 spans 14 amino acids. Per germline, CDR1 SQVTM and CDR2 ANQGSEA. Trimming left V 7 bases short and J 4 bases short, with 17 bases between. This CDR3 reads CSAKASNSNQPQHF. The DNA of the CDR3 is TGCAGCGCGAAGGCTTCCAATTCGAATCAGCCCCAGCATTTT. The full variable domain, completed using reference TRBV29-1 and TRBJ1-5, is SAVISQKPSRDICQRGTSLTIQCQVDSQVTMMFWYRQQPGQSLTLIATANQGSEATYESGFVIDKFPISRPNLTFSTLTVSNMSPEDSSIYLCSAKASNSNQPQHFGDGTRLSIL.

The chain links TRBV4-3 to TRBJ2-3; D is unclear. CDR3 size: 13 residues. Germline CDR1 LGHNA, CDR2 YSLEER. V lost 1 base and J lost 2, with 4 bases in between. The CDR3 spells CASSQGFTDTQYF. CDR3 in DNA: TGCGCCAGCAGCCAAGGGTTCACAGATACGCAGTATTTT.

In this sample, this clonotype turned up a few times. The chain is built from TRBV6-5 and TRBJ2-2; 7 nucleotides agree with TRBD2. The junction had 5 bases not matched to a gene; V was cut back by 0 bases and J by 7 bases. This CDR3 has 15 amino acids. From germline, CDR1 is MNHEY and CDR2 SVGAGI. CDR3 protein: CASSYSGGTGGELFF. The CDR3 bases are TGTGCCAGCAGTTACTCGGGAGGGACCGGCGGGGAGCTGTTTTTT.

V usage is TRBV29-1 and J usage is TRBJ2-1; D is possibly TRBD2 (6 bases). The CDR3 consists of 14 residues. CDR1 SQVTM and CDR2 ANQGSEA come from the germline V gene. V was shortened by 3 bases and J by 9 bases, with 18 bases between the two germline ends. The CDR3 DNA sequence: TGCAGCGTTGACCTAAAGGGGATGGGAGGTGAGCAGTTCTTC. It is translated as CSVDLKGMGGEQFF.

This clonotype has ten or more counts. The J gene is TRBJ1-1, the V gene TRBV12-3 or TRBV12-4; D may be TRBD1 (6 bases). This CDR3 has 15 amino acids. Trimming pared 4 bases from V and 3 bases from J, leaving 15 bases between. The chain's CDR3 is CASSSHRATDTEAFF. CDR3 in DNA: TGTGCCAGCAGTTCCCACAGGGCCACGGACACTGAAGCTTTCTTT.

This clonotype was found a few times. V is TRBV19 and J is TRBJ2-1; 7 bases fit TRBD2. There are 15 residues in the CDR3. V was pared by 3 bases and J by 1 base, with 3 bases of the junction left unmatched. Germline CDR1 is LNHDA and CDR2 is SQIVND (reference sequence). The CDR3 reads CASSMAGASYNEQFF. The CDR3 nucleotides read TGTGCCAGTAGTATGGCGGGAGCGTCCTACAATGAGCAGTTCTTC.

The rearrangement joins TRBV5-1 to TRBJ1-1, with unresolved D. V was cut by 0 bases and J by 7 bases, with 13 bases left in between. This CDR3 is built from 14 residues. Per the germline V gene, CDR1 is SGHRS and CDR2 is YFSETQ. CDR3 nucleotide sequence: TGCGCCAGCAGCTTGGCTGGGGATTTTGGTGAAGCTTTCTTT. The encoded protein is CASSLAGDFGEAFF.

This clonotype was detected a few times. The CDR3 nucleotides are TGTGCCAGCAGCTCAGGGGAACAGTACCAAGAGACCCAGTACTTC. It codes for CASSSGEQYQETQYF. The chain couples TRBV7-9 to TRBJ2-5; TRBD1 might be the D (6 bases). The germline CDR1 and CDR2 sequences are SEHNR and FQNEAQ (reference sequence). V was clipped by 4 bases and J by 0 bases, with 12 bases between them. The CDR3 extends over 15 amino acids.

This clonotype was detected only a few times. The V and J genes are TRBV5-6 and TRBJ2-5; no reliable D call. From germline, CDR1 is SGHDT and CDR2 YYEEEE. The germline V and J ends were trimmed by 3 bases and 0 bases, with 6 bases remaining between them. This CDR3 has 13 residues. CDR3 amino acids: CASSYRYQETQYF. In nucleotides, the CDR3 is TGTGCCAGCAGCTACAGATACCAAGAGACCCAGTACTTC.

The V call is TRBV12-3 or TRBV12-4, the J call TRBJ1-2; 7 bases map to TRBD1. The CDR3 has 16 residues. V shed 8 bases and J 4 bases; nucleotides not matched to a gene: 16. CDR3 sequence (DNA): TGTGCCAGCGGTAACAGGGGCCCGGGAGAGGGCTATGGCTACACCTTC. This codes for CASGNRGPGEGYGYTF.

Many counts were recorded for this clonotype. The CDR3 reads CAISGPGLAGVVYNEQFF. CDR3 DNA: TGTGCCATCAGTGGACCGGGACTAGCGGGAGTGGTCTACAATGAGCAGTTCTTC. The chain recombines TRBV10-3 with TRBJ2-1; 14 nucleotides match TRBD2. CDR1 and CDR2 from the germline V gene are ENHRY and SYGVKD. The CDR3 consists of 18 residues. Losses at the gene ends were 4 bases for V and 3 bases for J; bases not matched to a gene: 8.